The T cell receptor beta chain under discussion was sequenced for a study of T cells in Graves' hyperthyroidism and ophthalmopathy. If no ophthalmopathy progression occurred within 18 months, Graves' hyperthyroidism was stable. From more than 9.5 ml of fresh peripheral blood, PBMCs were isolated. This clonotype was seen a few times. This CDR3 comprises 20 residues. V lost 4 bases and J 2 bases, leaving 28 bases between the germline ends. Germline CDR1 and CDR2: SGHAT and FQNNGV. Amplification of TCR beta CDR3 regions used RNA as the template. The HTBI primer set drove a first-round RT-PCR of the TCR CDR3. Via MiXCR, TCRdb re-called the multiplex PCR reads, giving one row per CDR3 protein. The sample holds hundreds of thousands of distinct CDR3 sequences, 11% to 15% seen once.

This sequence originates from a woman under 30 with Graves' hyperthyroidism. This sequence joins TRBV11-2 and TRBJ2-3, with D possibly matching TRBD2 (7 bases). The source material was blood. In DNA, the CDR3 is TGTGCCAGCAGCTGGCGTGGGGGGGCCCTAGGACAAACAAACACAGATACGCAGTATTTT. This translates into CASSWRGGALGQTNTDTQYF.